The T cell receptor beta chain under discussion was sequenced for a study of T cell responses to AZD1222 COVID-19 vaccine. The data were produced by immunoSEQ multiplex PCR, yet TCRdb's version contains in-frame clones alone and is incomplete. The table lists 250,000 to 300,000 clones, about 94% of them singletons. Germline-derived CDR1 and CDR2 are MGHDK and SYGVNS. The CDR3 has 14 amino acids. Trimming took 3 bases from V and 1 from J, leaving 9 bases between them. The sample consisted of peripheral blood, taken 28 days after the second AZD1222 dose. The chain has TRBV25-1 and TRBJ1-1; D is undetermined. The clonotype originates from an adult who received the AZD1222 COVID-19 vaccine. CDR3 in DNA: TGTGCCAGCAGTGACCCCTTGGGGAACACTGAAGCTTTCTTT. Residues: CASSDPLGNTEAFF. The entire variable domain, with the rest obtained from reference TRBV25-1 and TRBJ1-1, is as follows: EADIYQTPRYLVIGTGKKITLECSQTMGHDKMYWYQQDPGMELHLIHYSYGVNSTEKGDLSSESTVSRIRTEHFPLTLESARPSHTSQYLCASSDPLGNTEAFFGQGTRLTVV.